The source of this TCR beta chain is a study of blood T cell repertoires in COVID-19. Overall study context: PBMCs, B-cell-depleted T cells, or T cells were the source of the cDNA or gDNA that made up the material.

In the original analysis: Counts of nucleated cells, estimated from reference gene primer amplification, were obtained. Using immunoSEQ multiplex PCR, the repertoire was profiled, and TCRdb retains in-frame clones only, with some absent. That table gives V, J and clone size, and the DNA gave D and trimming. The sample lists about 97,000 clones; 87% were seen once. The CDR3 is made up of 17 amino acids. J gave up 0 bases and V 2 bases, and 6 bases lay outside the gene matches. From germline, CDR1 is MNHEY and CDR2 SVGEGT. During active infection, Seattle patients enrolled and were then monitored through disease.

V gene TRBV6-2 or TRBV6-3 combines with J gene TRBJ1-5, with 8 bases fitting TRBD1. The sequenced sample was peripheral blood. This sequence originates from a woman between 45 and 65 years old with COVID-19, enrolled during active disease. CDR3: CASSYPTGAYSNQPQHF. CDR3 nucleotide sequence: TGTGCCAGCAGTTACCCGACAGGGGCCTATAGCAATCAGCCCCAGCATTTT.